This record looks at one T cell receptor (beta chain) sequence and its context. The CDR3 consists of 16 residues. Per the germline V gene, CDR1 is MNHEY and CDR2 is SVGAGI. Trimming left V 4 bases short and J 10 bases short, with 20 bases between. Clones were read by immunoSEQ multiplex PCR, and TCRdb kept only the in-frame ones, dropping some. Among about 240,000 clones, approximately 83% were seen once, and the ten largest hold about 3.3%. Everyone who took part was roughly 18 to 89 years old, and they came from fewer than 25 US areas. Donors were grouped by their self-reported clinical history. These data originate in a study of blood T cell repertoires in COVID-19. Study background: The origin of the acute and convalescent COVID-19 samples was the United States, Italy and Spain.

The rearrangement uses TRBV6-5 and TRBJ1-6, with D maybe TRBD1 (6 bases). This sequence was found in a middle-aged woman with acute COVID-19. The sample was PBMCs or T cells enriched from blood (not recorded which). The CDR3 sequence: CASSFRGGLKESPLHF. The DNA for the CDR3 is TGTGCCAGCAGTTTCCGGGGGGGGCTCAAGGAGTCACCCCTCCACTTT.